One T cell receptor (beta chain) is described in this entry. Its antigen is as yet unknown. This sample is part of a study of T cell repertoires in ileal Crohn's disease. General study findings and limits: Compared with non-smokers, active smokers at surgery showed more clonal expansions. All patients with clonality above 26.8% had endoscopic recurrence.

TCRB immunosequencing input was roughly 500 nanograms of biopsy DNA per sample. TCRdb's copy holds only in-frame clones and misses some; the assay was immunoSEQ multiplex PCR. Of some 60,000 clones in the sample, approximately 91% were seen once. Trimming removed 2 bases from V and 6 bases from J, with 22 bases in between. Per the germline V gene, CDR1 is SGHVS and CDR2 is FQNEAQ. This CDR3 has 17 residues. The sample's time point: neoterminal ileum biopsy at postoperative endoscopy, about 6 months after surgery. The chain employs TRBV7-8 and TRBJ1-2; D is possibly TRBD1 (6 bases). The TCR sequence derives from an adult with Crohn's disease. The specimen was ileal tissue. The CDR3 is CASSLYLNDGQSNGYTF. CDR3 coding DNA: TGTGCCAGCAGCTTATATCTTAACGATGGACAGTCAAATGGCTACACCTTC.